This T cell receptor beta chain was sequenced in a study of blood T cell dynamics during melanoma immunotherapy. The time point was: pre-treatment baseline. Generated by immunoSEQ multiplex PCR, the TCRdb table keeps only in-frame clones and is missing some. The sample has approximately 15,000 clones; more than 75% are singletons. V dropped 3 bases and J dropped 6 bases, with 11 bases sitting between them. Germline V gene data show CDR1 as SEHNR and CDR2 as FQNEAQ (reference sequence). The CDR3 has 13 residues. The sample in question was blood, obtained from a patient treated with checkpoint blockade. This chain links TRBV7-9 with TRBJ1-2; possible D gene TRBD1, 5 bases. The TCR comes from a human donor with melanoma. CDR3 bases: TGTGCCAGCAGCTTGGGGGGAACGGATGGCTACACCTTC. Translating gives CASSLGGTDGYTF.